These T cell receptor beta chains were read from a single sample in a study of blood T cell repertoires in COVID-19. Sequenced by immunoSEQ multiplex PCR; TCRdb stores in-frame clones only, minus some. The sample yields 120,000 or so clones, roughly 84% seen once. Sequencing was performed on PBMCs or T cells enriched from blood (not recorded which). The receptors shown here come from a woman in her 30s who had recovered from COVID-19. CDR3s include the opening cysteine and the closing phenylalanine or tryptophan. The order of the fields is D gene, clone size, V gene, J gene, CDR3 protein, CDR3 DNA. A D gene is named only where the DNA matches it firmly. Size values are once, few and many counts, or a class for expanded clones, and some rows have none.

>TRBD2|.|TRBV7-9|TRBJ2-2
CASSSLTSGRLGGELFF
TGTGCCAGCAGCTCCTTGACTAGCGGGAGATTGGGCGGGGAGCTGTTTTTT
>.|.|TRBV7-8|TRBJ1-5
CASTSAPGRPQHF
TGTGCCAGCACCTCCGCTCCGGGTCGCCCCCAGCATTTT
>TRBD2|.|TRBV5-5|TRBJ2-5
CASSWRLADLLGKETQYF
TGTGCCAGCAGCTGGCGGCTAGCGGACCTTCTGGGGAAAGAGACCCAGTACTTC
>TRBD1|.|TRBV19|TRBJ2-5
CASSLKGQAQETQYF
TGTGCCAGTAGCTTGAAAGGACAGGCCCAAGAGACCCAGTACTTC
>.|.|TRBV19|TRBJ1-4
CASRTAATNEKLFF
TGTGCCAGCCGGACAGCCGCAACTAATGAAAAACTGTTTTTT
>.|.|TRBV12-3/TRBV12-4|TRBJ1-2
CASSFPQGLTF
TGTGCCAGCAGTTTTCCGCAGGGTCTCACCTTC
>TRBD1|.|TRBV2|TRBJ2-1
CASRAGGENEQFF
TGTGCCAGCCGAGCAGGGGGCGAGAATGAGCAGTTCTTC
>TRBD1|.|TRBV2|TRBJ1-1
CASSERRGRTEAFF
TGTGCCAGCAGTGAGAGGAGGGGGCGGACTGAAGCTTTCTTT
>TRBD2|.|TRBV28|TRBJ2-1
CASSIPRPGTSGPEQFF
TGTGCCAGCAGTATACCCAGGCCCGGGACTAGCGGACCAGAGCAGTTCTTC
>.|.|TRBV9|TRBJ2-2
CASSVPPQGGELFF
TGTGCCAGCAGCGTACCCCCACAGGGCGGGGAGCTGTTTTTT
>.|.|TRBV27|TRBJ2-7
CASSRRLGSYEQYF
TGTGCCAGCAGTAGACGACTCGGCTCCTACGAGCAGTACTTC
>TRBD1|.|TRBV6-5|TRBJ1-2
CASNPNKGTGDGYTF
TGTGCCAGCAACCCGAATAAGGGGACAGGGGATGGCTACACCTTC
>.|few|TRBV7-9|TRBJ1-5
CASSDQGNQPQHF
TGTGCCAGCAGCGACCAGGGGAATCAGCCCCAGCATTTT